The TCR beta chain under discussion was sequenced for a study of T cell responses to AZD1222 COVID-19 vaccine. As for the study in general: Pooled in the analysis were second doses at about 4 or about 12 weeks.

Sequencing used immunoSEQ multiplex PCR; TCRdb keeps in-frame clones, though not all of them. The repertoire consists of some 140,000 clones, with over 90% occurring once and the leading ten covering 0.75% to 0.95%. The CDR3 extends over 15 amino acids. V shed 1 base, J shed 9 bases, and the junction held 3 bases outside the gene matches. CDR1 is LGHDT and CDR2 is YNNKEL in the germline V gene (reference sequence). A word on this clone: Antigen: not known.

Overall study results and limits: The peak T cell response came first, and repertoires were sampled only after it. Nearly half of spike-specific TCRs reportedly target variant regions that are unmutated in the B.1.351 and B.1.1.7 variants.

This rearrangement joins TRBV3-1 (or the pseudogene TRBV3-2) to TRBJ1-6; 10 bases line up with TRBD1. The sample consisted of peripheral blood, taken on day 0 of AZD1222 vaccination. The receptor was derived from an adult in good health. The CDR3 here is CASSQVGTGVSPLHF. For the CDR3, the DNA is TGTGCCAGCAGCCAAGTCGGGACAGGGGTTTCACCCCTCCACTTT.